The clone carrying this T cell receptor beta chain was counted many times. The data are from a study of T cells in Graves' hyperthyroidism and ophthalmopathy. Authors of the study amplified TCR beta CDR3 regions from RNA transcripts. During a first-round RT-PCR of the TCR CDR3, the HTBI primer set was used. TCRdb re-called the multiplex PCR reads with MiXCR, one entry per CDR3 protein. The table includes about 760,000 distinct CDR3 sequences, 35% detected once. Graves' hyperthyroidism is called stable when ophthalmopathy does not progress within 18 months. In germline, CDR1 is LGHDT, CDR2 YNNKEL (reference sequence). V lost 5 bases, J lost 3 bases, and 13 bases lay in between. This CDR3 has 14 residues.

This receptor was taken from a middle-aged woman with Graves' hyperthyroidism. Sequenced sample: blood. This rearrangement joins TRBV3-1 to TRBJ1-2, with TRBD1 as a possible D gene (6 bases). The CDR3 here is CASSDLQGYYGYTF. The CDR3 DNA reads TGTGCCAGCAGCGACTTACAGGGCTACTATGGCTACACCTTC.